The sequence of this T cell receptor beta chain was determined in a study of T cells in localized non-small cell lung cancer. In regard to this clone: Antigen specificity is unknown.

This table comes from immunoSEQ multiplex PCR, and its TCRdb copy is limited to in-frame clones, with some not included. The data contain over a thousand clones, roughly a quarter of them singletons. Trimming shortened V by 0 bases and J by 6 bases, and 13 bases separated the two germline ends. Germline V CDR1 and CDR2: SGDLS, YYNGEE. The CDR3 runs 15 residues. Study conclusions and caveats: Since sequencing was restricted to only one region of the tumor, intratumor heterogeneity remains a possibility. Adjacent uninvolved lung had the highest clonality, suggesting focused antigen responses. A higher density of T cells in blood coincided with extended overall survival. Out of the top 100 tumor clones, a median around 56 were seen in adjacent lung.

The specimen comprised lung tumor tissue, sampled before any cancer treatment. The clonotype was recovered from a male donor at least 60 years old with stage I lung adenocarcinoma. V is TRBV9 and J is TRBJ2-1; D is unresolved. CDR3: CASSVGMESGNEQFF. CDR3 coding DNA: TGTGCCAGCAGCGTAGGAATGGAATCGGGCAATGAGCAGTTCTTC. Full variable domain (missing parts from reference TRBV9 and TRBJ2-1): DSGVTQTPKHLITATGQRVTLRCSPRSGDLSVYWYQQSLDQGLQFLIQYYNGEERAKGNILERFSAQQFPDLHSELNLSSLELGDSALYFCASSVGMESGNEQFFGPGTRLTVL.